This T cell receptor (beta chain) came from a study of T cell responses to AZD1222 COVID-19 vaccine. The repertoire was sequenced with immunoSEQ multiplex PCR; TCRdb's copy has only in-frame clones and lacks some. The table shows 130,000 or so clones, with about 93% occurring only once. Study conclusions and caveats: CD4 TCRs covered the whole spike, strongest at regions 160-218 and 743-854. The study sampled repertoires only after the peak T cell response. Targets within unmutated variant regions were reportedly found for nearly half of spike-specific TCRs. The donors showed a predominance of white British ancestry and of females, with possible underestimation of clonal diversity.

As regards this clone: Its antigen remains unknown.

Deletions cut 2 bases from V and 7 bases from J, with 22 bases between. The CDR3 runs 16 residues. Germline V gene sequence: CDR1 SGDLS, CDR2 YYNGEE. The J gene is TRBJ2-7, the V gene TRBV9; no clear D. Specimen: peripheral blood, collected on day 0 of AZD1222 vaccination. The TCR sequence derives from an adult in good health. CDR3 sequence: CASSVNVRAPLGEQYF. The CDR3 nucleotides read TGTGCCAGCAGCGTTAATGTCCGGGCCCCCCTGGGGGAGCAGTACTTC.